A single sample gave rise to the 30 T cell receptor beta chains below, sequenced in a study of blood T cell repertoires in COVID-19. Profiling relied on immunoSEQ multiplex PCR, and the TCRdb table lists in-frame clones only, not all of them. Among tens of thousands of clones listed, more than 85% were seen once. The sequenced sample was peripheral blood. The receptors come from an elderly man with active or convalescent COVID-19.

This chain connects TRBV3-1 (or the pseudogene TRBV3-2) to TRBJ2-7, with a possible D match to TRBD1 (5 bases). CDR1 is LGHDT, CDR2 YNNKEL, per germline (reference sequence). Trimming shortened V by 4 bases and J by 0 bases, and 10 bases separated the two germline ends. This CDR3 region has 14 residues. CDR3: CASSRGLASYEQYV. The CDR3 nucleotides read TGTGCCAGCAGCCGGGGCCTGGCCTCCTACGAGCAGTACGTC.

CDR3 DNA: TGCGCCAGCAGCAAAGAGCGGAGCTCCTACAATGAGCAGTTCTTC. This encodes CASSKERSSYNEQFF. V is TRBV5-1 and J is TRBJ2-1; TRBD2 might be the D (5 bases). The germline V gene has CDR1 SGHRS and CDR2 YFSETQ. With 4 bases removed from V and 0 bases from J, the gap between germline ends came to 11 bases. CDR3 length: 15 residues.

V gene TRBV6-1 combines with J gene TRBJ1-2; D gene unclear. V lost 3 bases, J lost 0 bases, and 8 bases lay in between. Germline CDR1 MNHNS, CDR2 SASEGT. This CDR3 comprises 14 residues. CDR3: CASSDSSSNYGYTF. The CDR3 nucleotides are TGTGCCAGCAGTGATTCCAGTTCTAACTATGGCTACACCTTC.

The chain has TRBV28 and TRBJ1-5, with TRBD1 matching over 7 bases. Unmatched junction bases numbered 14, after V lost 6 bases and J lost 0 bases. The CDR3 runs to 18 residues. From germline, CDR1 is MDHEN and CDR2 SYDVKM. The CDR3 protein is CASSVWGRGAGSNQPQHF. The CDR3 bases are TGTGCCAGCAGCGTATGGGGCAGGGGGGCTGGTAGCAATCAGCCCCAGCATTTT.

The rearrangement uses TRBV18 and TRBJ1-5; D remains unclear. The CDR3 length is 13 residues. The V gene's germline CDR1 is KGHSH and CDR2 LQKENI. Trimming pared 7 bases from V and 6 bases from J, leaving 13 bases between. CDR3 nucleotides: TGTGCCAGCTGCCAGGATCCCGGTCAGCCCCAGCATTTT. Translated: CASCQDPGQPQHF.

This clone was counted between two and nine times. This chain's CDR3 is CASSPGGGPIDEQFF. The CDR3 DNA reads as TGTGCCAGCTCACCAGGCGGAGGGCCGATAGATGAGCAGTTCTTC. The chain links TRBV18 to TRBJ2-1, with D possibly matching TRBD2 (6 bases). Germline assignment: CDR1 KGHSH and CDR2 LQKENI. The V gene lost 2 bases and the J gene lost 8 bases, with 16 bases spanning the gap. This CDR3 has 15 amino acids.

The chain joins TRBV14 to TRBJ1-1, with a weak D call TRBD1 (5 bases). The CDR3 loop spans 13 amino acids. The germline V gene encodes CDR1 SGHDN and CDR2 FVKESK. Trimming took 1 base from V and 5 from J, leaving 8 bases between them. The CDR3 sequence: CASSQGGRTEAFF. DNA of the CDR3: TGTGCCAGCAGCCAAGGGGGCCGTACTGAAGCTTTCTTT.

CDR3 in DNA: TGTGCCAGCTCACCTGGGCGGGATAACCTTAACGGGCCCTACAATGAGCAGTTCTTC. It is translated as CASSPGRDNLNGPYNEQFF. The J gene is TRBJ2-1, the V gene TRBV18; the D gene is possibly TRBD2 (6 bases). The germline gives CDR1 KGHSH, CDR2 LQKENI. Trimming pared 3 bases from V and 2 bases from J, leaving 23 bases between. CDR3 size: 19 residues.

This clone appeared once. This chain uses TRBV2 with TRBJ2-2; D unclear. The V and J ends lost 4 bases and 3 bases respectively, with 6 bases between them. CDR1 is SNHLY and CDR2 is FYNNEI in the germline V gene. This CDR3 region has 13 residues. As DNA, the CDR3 is TGTGCCAGCAGTGTGGAGTACACCGGGGAGCTGTTTTTT. Translating it yields CASSVEYTGELFF.

The rearrangement joins TRBV2 to TRBJ1-1, with unresolved D. The V gene lost 4 bases and the J gene lost 4 bases, with 10 bases spanning the gap. The CDR3 sequence is 13 residues long. Germline V gene sequence: CDR1 SNHLY, CDR2 FYNNEI. CDR3 coding DNA: TGTGCCAGCAGTGTTGGCAGAATCACTGAAGCTTTCTTT. Residues: CASSVGRITEAFF.

In DNA, the CDR3 is TGTGCCAGCAGCCGTGGAGGTGGCTACACCTTC. Translated: CASSRGGGYTF. This sequence joins TRBV3-1 (or the pseudogene TRBV3-2) and TRBJ1-2; D remains ambiguous. Germline CDR1 reads LGHDT; CDR2 reads YNNKEL (reference sequence). CDR3 length: 11 residues. Trimming cost V 4 bases and J 7 bases, with 7 bases left between them.

The chain employs TRBV5-1 and TRBJ2-3, with 8 bases lining up with TRBD1. This CDR3 has 16 amino acids. Germline assignment: CDR1 SGHRS and CDR2 YFSETQ. V gave up 5 bases and J gave up 6 bases; unmatched junction bases: 14. CDR3 sequence: CASSGGQASTGDTQYF. CDR3 DNA: TGCGCCAGCAGTGGGGGACAGGCGTCTACGGGGGATACGCAGTATTTT. The full variable domain, rest sourced from reference TRBV5-1 and TRBJ2-3, is KAGVTQTPRYLIKTRGQQVTLSCSPISGHRSVSWYQQTPGQGLQFLFEYFSETQRNKGNFPGRFSGRQFSNSRSEMNVSTLELGDSALYLCASSGGQASTGDTQYFGPGTRLTVL.

The CDR3 coding sequence is TGTGCCAGCCTGGGACTAGCGGGGGACCTCTACGAGCAGTACGTC. Its translation: CASLGLAGDLYEQYV. The chain is built from TRBV2 and TRBJ2-7; 14 nucleotides match TRBD2. V lost 8 bases to trimming and J lost 3 bases; unmatched junction nucleotides: 6. The CDR3 runs 15 residues. Germline values: CDR1 SNHLY, CDR2 FYNNEI.

The CDR3 is CASSPNRGSTNEKLFF. CDR3 nucleotide sequence: TGTGCCAGCTCACCCAACAGGGGATCAACTAATGAAAAACTGTTTTTT. The chain employs TRBV18 and TRBJ1-4; 7 bases fit TRBD1. Germline V CDR1 and CDR2: KGHSH, LQKENI. Trimming took 3 bases from V and 0 from J; bases not matched to a gene: 4. This CDR3 region has 16 residues. Based on the CDR3 plus reference TRBV18 and TRBJ1-4, the full variable domain is NAGVMQNPRHLVRRRGQEARLRCSPMKGHSHVYWYRQLPEEGLKFMVYLQKENIIDESGMPKERFSAEFPKEGPSILRIQQVVRGDSAAYFCASSPNRGSTNEKLFFGSGTQLSVL.

This chain uses TRBV2 with TRBJ1-2; TRBD1 is a possible D gene (5 bases). Looked up from germline, CDR1 is SNHLY and CDR2 is FYNNEI. Trimming cost V 2 bases and J 0 bases, with 10 bases left between them. The CDR3 length is 15 residues. The CDR3 is CASSELGVSNYGYTF. The CDR3 nucleotides are TGTGCCAGCAGTGAACTAGGGGTATCTAACTATGGCTACACCTTC.

V usage is TRBV28 and J usage is TRBJ1-3; D is perhaps TRBD1 (5 bases). The length of the CDR3 is 14 residues. Germline CDR1 MDHEN, CDR2 SYDVKM. The V and J ends lost 6 bases and 4 bases respectively, with 13 bases between them. The chain's CDR3 is CASRGDFRGNTIYF. Written as DNA, the CDR3 is TGTGCCAGCAGAGGGGATTTCAGGGGAAACACCATATATTTT.

Only one count was recorded for this clone. The chain has TRBV5-4 and TRBJ2-3; 7 bases map to TRBD2. The J segment lost 6 bases and the V segment lost 0 bases, leaving 4 bases of the junction unmatched. This CDR3 region has 14 residues. CDR1 SGHNT and CDR2 YYREEE come from the germline V gene (reference sequence). The CDR3 DNA sequence: TGTGCCAGCAGCTTGGGACTAGCAGGGGATACGCAGTATTTT. This translates into CASSLGLAGDTQYF.

CDR3 in DNA: TGTGCCAGCAGCGTAGGAGGGGGACAGCAAGAGACCCAGTACTTC. Translating it yields CASSVGGGQQETQYF. The chain uses TRBV9 and TRBJ2-5; TRBD1 agrees at 7 bases. The V gene's germline CDR1 is SGDLS and CDR2 YYNGEE. The CDR3 is made up of 15 amino acids. The V gene end was trimmed by 0 bases and the J gene end by 2 bases; junction bases not matched to a gene: 4.

The chain has TRBV7-9 and TRBJ1-3; 8 nucleotides match TRBD1. V was pared by 4 bases and J by 16 bases, with 6 bases of the junction left unmatched. Germline CDR1 SEHNR, CDR2 FQNEAQ (reference sequence). CDR3 length equals 11 residues. In DNA, the CDR3 is TGTGCCAGCAGCTCCCGGACAGGGAAGTATTTT. Translating gives CASSSRTGKYF.

The V gene is TRBV7-6, the J gene TRBJ1-1; D perhaps matches TRBD1 (5 bases). V shed 5 bases and J shed 4 bases, with 20 bases lying between them. The germline V gene encodes CDR1 SGHVS and CDR2 FNYEAQ. CDR3 size: 16 residues. The CDR3 region is CASSAPGGAVLTEAFF. CDR3 in DNA: TGTGCCAGCAGCGCCCCGGGAGGGGCAGTTCTCACTGAAGCTTTCTTT.

The rearrangement links TRBV6-6 to TRBJ2-7; TRBD2 aligns across 8 bases. V shed 5 bases and J 4 bases; nucleotides not matched to a gene: 16. There are 17 residues in the CDR3. Germline V gene lookup returns CDR1 MNHNY and CDR2 SVGAGI (reference sequence). The CDR3 sequence: CASSRRRGRGVDYEQYV. CDR3 bases: TGTGCCAGCAGTCGGCGGAGAGGGCGGGGGGTGGATTACGAGCAGTACGTC.

This clone was seen just once. The V call is TRBV7-8, the J call TRBJ1-3; 8 nucleotides line up with TRBD1. The J segment lost 2 bases and the V segment lost 5 bases, leaving 5 bases of the junction unmatched. There are 15 residues in the CDR3. Looked up from germline, CDR1 is SGHVS and CDR2 is FQNEAQ. The CDR3 DNA reads TGTGCCAGCAGCCGAGACAGGGGCCCTGGAAACACCATATATTTT. It specifies CASSRDRGPGNTIYF. Full variable domain (outside the CDR3, taken from reference TRBV7-8 and TRBJ1-3): GAGVSQSPRYKVAKRGQDVALRCDPISGHVSLFWYQQALGQGPEFLTYFQNEAQLDKSGLPSDRFFAERPEGSVSTLKIQRTQQEDSAVYLCASSRDRGPGNTIYFGEGSWLTVV.

The J gene is TRBJ1-3, the V gene TRBV2, with D possibly TRBD1 on 5 matching bases. Trimming pared 6 bases from V and 1 base from J, leaving 7 bases between. This CDR3 is 13 amino acids long. Germline V lookup: CDR1 SNHLY, CDR2 FYNNEI. The CDR3 bases are TGTGCCAGCAGCAGGGTTTCTGGAAACACCATATATTTT. Amino acids: CASSRVSGNTIYF.

This clone has at least ten counts. This chain connects TRBV7-9 to TRBJ2-5, with 8 nucleotides matching TRBD1. The CDR3 extends over 15 amino acids. Germline CDR1 SEHNR, CDR2 FQNEAQ (reference sequence). V lost 5 bases to trimming and J lost 1 base; unmatched junction nucleotides: 6. CDR3 sequence: CASSVDRGPQETQYF. For the CDR3, the DNA is TGTGCCAGCAGCGTCGACAGGGGCCCCCAAGAGACCCAGTACTTC.

The chain employs TRBV5-1 and TRBJ1-5; D uncertain. Germline CDR1 and CDR2: SGHRS and YFSETQ. CDR3 length: 14 amino acids. Trimming shortened V by 4 bases and J by 0 bases, and 8 bases separated the two germline ends. In nucleotides, the CDR3 is TGCGCCAGCAGCCCGGAGAGTAGCAATCAGCCCCAGCATTTT. Encoded protein: CASSPESSNQPQHF.

This clone was found once. The chain employs TRBV10-3 and TRBJ1-2; 8 bases match TRBD1. The V segment lost 8 bases and the J segment 8 bases; nucleotides outside the gene matches: 13. Per germline, CDR1 ENHRY and CDR2 SYGVKD. This CDR3 contains 14 residues. CDR3 DNA: TGTGCCATCGCCCTTACGGACAGGGTTGACGGCTACACCTTC. Its translation is CAIALTDRVDGYTF.

This chain links TRBV5-1 with TRBJ2-2; 7 bases are shared with TRBD1. CDR1 is SGHRS and CDR2 is YFSETQ in the germline V gene. The CDR3 consists of 22 residues. With V trimmed by 2 bases and J by 1 base, 23 bases remained unmatched. The CDR3 spells CASSFAPALRQGFYKNTGELFF. CDR3 in DNA: TGCGCCAGCAGCTTTGCTCCCGCTTTGAGACAGGGTTTTTATAAGAACACCGGGGAGCTGTTTTTT. The entire variable domain, with the rest obtained from reference TRBV5-1 and TRBJ2-2, is as follows: KAGVTQTPRYLIKTRGQQVTLSCSPISGHRSVSWYQQTPGQGLQFLFEYFSETQRNKGNFPGRFSGRQFSNSRSEMNVSTLELGDSALYLCASSFAPALRQGFYKNTGELFFGEGSRLTVL.

CDR3 amino acids: CASSMGQYQETQYF. The CDR3 coding sequence is TGTGCCAGTAGTATGGGACAATACCAAGAGACCCAGTACTTC. J is TRBJ2-5 and V is TRBV19; the D gene is possibly TRBD1 (6 bases). Trimming stripped 3 bases from V and 0 bases from J, with 8 bases between. The CDR3 covers 14 residues. Per germline, CDR1 LNHDA and CDR2 SQIVND (reference sequence).

This sequence joins TRBV7-2 and TRBJ1-2; TRBD1 matches at 8 bases. Germline V gene sequence: CDR1 SGHTA, CDR2 FQGNSA. CDR3 length: 15 amino acids. The junction had 9 bases not matched to a gene; V was cut back by 5 bases and J by 4 bases. The DNA of the CDR3 is TGTGCCAGCAGCCCCCAGACAGGGGCTTCCTATGGCTACACCTTC. Residues: CASSPQTGASYGYTF.

V is TRBV6-1 and J is TRBJ2-7; 7 bases line up with TRBD1. The germline CDR1 and CDR2 sequences are MNHNS and SASEGT. Germline trimming cut 1 base from V and 6 bases from J; bases unmatched to any gene: 3. The CDR3 is 13 residues long. In nucleotides, the CDR3 is TGTGCCAGCAGTGAAGTGTCAGGGGGCGAGCAGTACGTC. Amino acids: CASSEVSGGEQYV.